The source of this T cell receptor (beta chain) is a study of T cell repertoires in cytomegalovirus infection. Whole-study context: Recently described HLA-C-restricted plus well-studied HLA-B-restricted CMV epitopes were used. Both a matching HLA type and CMV infection were indicated by public TCR beta signatures.

A note on this clonotype: Its target is unknown.

One entry per CDR3 protein results from TCRdb running MiXCR on the reads. The data hold 360,000 or so distinct CDR3 sequences, with around a third observed a single time. Study-wide findings and caveats: CMV-specific HLA-C-restricted TCR beta clonotypes dominated the ex vivo response.

The TCR sequence derives from a human donor in good health (CMV status not recorded). Some clones in this sample may be carry-over from other donors' samples. The sequenced sample was cultured PBMCs, obtained from culture after CMV antigen stimulation.

The CDR3 DNA reads as TGCAGTGCTAGAGAGAGCAGGGGGGGCAATCAGCCCCAGCATTTT. This codes for CSARESRGGNQPQHF. The chain joins TRBV20-1 to TRBJ1-5, with 7 bases matching TRBD1. CDR1 is DFQATT and CDR2 is SNEGSKA in the germline V gene (reference sequence). With V trimmed by 0 bases and J by 2 bases, 4 bases remained unmatched. The CDR3 has 15 amino acids.